This TCR beta chain is from a study of T cells in Graves' hyperthyroidism and ophthalmopathy. Template material for amplifying TCR beta CDR3 regions consisted of RNA transcripts. The study used the HTBI primer set for a first-round RT-PCR of the TCR CDR3. MiXCR, applied by TCRdb to the multiplex PCR reads, yields one record per CDR3 protein. The sample lists 250,000 to 300,000 distinct CDR3 sequences; approximately 18% were seen once. This CDR3 comprises 14 residues. The germline CDR1 and CDR2 sequences are SGHRS and YFSETQ. Trimming stripped 2 bases from V and 1 base from J, with 9 bases between. The source material was blood. This receptor was obtained from a man aged 45 to 65 with Graves' ophthalmopathy. The rearrangement uses TRBV5-1 and TRBJ1-1, with D possibly TRBD1 on 5 matching bases. The CDR3 DNA reads as TGCGCCAGCAGCTTTGGGGGTAGGAACACTGAAGCTTTCTTT. Translating gives CASSFGGRNTEAFF. Filled out from reference TRBV5-1 and TRBJ1-1, the complete variable domain reads KAGVTQTPRYLIKTRGQQVTLSCSPISGHRSVSWYQQTPGQGLQFLFEYFSETQRNKGNFPGRFSGRQFSNSRSEMNVSTLELGDSALYLCASSFGGRNTEAFFGQGTRLTVV.